This entry concerns a single T cell receptor beta chain. The germline V and J ends were trimmed by 0 bases and 10 bases, with 10 bases remaining between them. The V gene's germline CDR1 is LNHNV and CDR2 YYDKDF (reference sequence). CDR3 length: 12 residues. Since all of the isolated RNA was reverse transcribed, expressed TCRB transcripts were what got sequenced. Only in-frame clones appear in the TCRdb table, and some are missing; sequencing was by immunoSEQ multiplex PCR. Among 250,000 or so clones listed, around 68% were seen once. This specimen belongs to a study of beta chain features in type 1 diabetes.

The origin of this receptor is a man aged 25 to 40 in good health. Sequencing input: naive CD4+ T cells from blood. The chain joins TRBV15 to TRBJ2-7; D might be TRBD2 (5 bases). The CDR3 nucleotides read TGTGCCACCAGCAGAGAAGGACTCCATCAGTACTTC. Translation gives CATSREGLHQYF. The full variable domain, in which reference TRBV15 and TRBJ2-7 provide the parts outside the CDR3, is DAMVIQNPRYQVTQFGKPVTLSCSQTLNHNVMYWYQQKSSQAPKLLFHYYDKDFNNEADTPDNFQSRRPNTSFCFLDIRSPGLGDTAMYLCATSREGLHQYFGPGTRLTVT.